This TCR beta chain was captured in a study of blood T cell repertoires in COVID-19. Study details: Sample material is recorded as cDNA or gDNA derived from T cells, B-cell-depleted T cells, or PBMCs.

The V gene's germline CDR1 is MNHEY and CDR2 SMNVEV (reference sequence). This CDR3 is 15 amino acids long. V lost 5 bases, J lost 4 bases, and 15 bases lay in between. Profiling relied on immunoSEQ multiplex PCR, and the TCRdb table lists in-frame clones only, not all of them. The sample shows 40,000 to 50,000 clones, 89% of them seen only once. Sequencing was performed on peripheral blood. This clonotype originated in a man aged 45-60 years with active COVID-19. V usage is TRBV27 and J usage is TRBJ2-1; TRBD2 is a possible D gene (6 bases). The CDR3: CASSTQLASYNEQFF. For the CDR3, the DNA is TGTGCCAGCAGTACCCAGCTAGCGAGTTACAATGAGCAGTTCTTC.